This T cell receptor beta chain was found in a study of T cell changes during pregnancy in multiple sclerosis. V lost 8 bases to trimming and J lost 0 bases; unmatched junction nucleotides: 1. From germline, CDR1 is LNHDA and CDR2 SQIVND (reference sequence). CDR3 length: 13 residues. Here immunoSEQ multiplex PCR was the method, and the copy in TCRdb shows in-frame clones only, minus some. Of approximately 71,000 clones detected, roughly 90% appear once; the ten largest clones hold less than 2%. This chain links TRBV19 with TRBJ2-3; 8 positions match TRBD2. Sequencing used peripheral blood, obtained in the second trimester of pregnancy. The source of this sequence is a female donor with multiple sclerosis, enrolled in a pregnancy study. The CDR3 loop is CASLAGSTDTQYF. The CDR3 nucleotides read TGTGCCAGTTTAGCGGGGAGCACAGATACGCAGTATTTT.